This T cell receptor (beta chain) was retrieved from a study of radiation and T cells in renal cell carcinoma. The time point: baseline pretreatment blood. Treatment reported: 15 Gy SBRT to primary tumor, nephrectomy 4 weeks later. Clear cell pathology was present in this patient's renal cell carcinoma. TCRdb keeps only in-frame clones here, not all; method: immunoSEQ multiplex PCR. The data hold about 160,000 clones, with approximately 90% observed a single time. Study-wide results and limits: Without pretreatment biopsies, baseline tumor clonotype presence was undetermined.

Trimming left V 6 bases short and J 10 bases short, with 13 bases between. Germline V gene data show CDR1 as MNHEY and CDR2 as SMNVEV (reference sequence). CDR3 size: 12 residues. Regarding this clone: What it binds is not known.

The specimen was blood, collected from a patient whose treatment included radiotherapy and nephrectomy. The chain couples TRBV27 to TRBJ2-1; D gene uncertain. This TCR derives from a woman in her 70s with renal cell carcinoma. The CDR3 coding sequence is TGTGCCAGCAGGCTGGGTGTGGGGGAGCAGTTCTTC. It codes for CASRLGVGEQFF.